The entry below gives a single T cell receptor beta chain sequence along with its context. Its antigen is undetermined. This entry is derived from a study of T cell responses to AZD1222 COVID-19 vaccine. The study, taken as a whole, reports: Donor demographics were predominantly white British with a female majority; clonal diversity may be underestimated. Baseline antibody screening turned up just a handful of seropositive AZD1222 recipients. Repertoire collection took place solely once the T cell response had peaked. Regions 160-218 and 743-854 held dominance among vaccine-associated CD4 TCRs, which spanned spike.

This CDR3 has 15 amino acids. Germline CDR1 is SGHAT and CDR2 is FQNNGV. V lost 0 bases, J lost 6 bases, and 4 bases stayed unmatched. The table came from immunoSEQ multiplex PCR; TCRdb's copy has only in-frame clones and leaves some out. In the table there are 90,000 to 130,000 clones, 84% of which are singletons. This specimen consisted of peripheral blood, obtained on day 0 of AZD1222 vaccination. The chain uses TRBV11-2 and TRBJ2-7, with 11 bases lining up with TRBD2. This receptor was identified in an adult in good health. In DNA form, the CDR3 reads TGTGCCAGCAGCTTAGATAGCGGGGGGGGCCGCGAGCAGTACTTC. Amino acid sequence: CASSLDSGGGREQYF.